Here is one TCR beta chain with its context. This clone's antigen is unknown. No much larger clone is present one base from it, and per-base qualities are unavailable. The roughly 39 donors, aged 6 to 90 years, were systemically healthy Caucasian individuals from Russia. Each donor gave approximately 9.3 milliliters of peripheral blood, collected into EDTA-treated Vacutainer tubes. PBMCs were isolated by Ficoll-Paque density-gradient centrifugation, with at least 6 million obtained per sample. Total RNA was extracted from PBMCs with Trizol reagent, with at least 6 micrograms obtained per sample. Naive CD45RAhigh/CD27high T cell percentages were measured by flow cytometry on a PBMC aliquot from every donor. These data are taken from a study of blood T cells in healthy people across ages (dated by TCRdb to between 2014 and 2017). Describing the broader study: In model experiments, roughly one uniquely barcoded TCR beta cDNA molecule per two T cells was captured by template switching. Using deep sequencing normalized with unique cDNA molecular identifiers, the study measured how TCR beta repertoire diversity changes with age. Four age groups were formed from the donors: young (average 16 years), middle-aged (approximately 42), aged (about 62) and long-lived (less than 85). To avoid experimental bias, donors of different ages were distributed randomly across sequencing lanes. For two donors (one aged 18 to 30 and one aged 80 or older), the study analyzed two additional independent replicas of 1 million unique cDNA reads from the same blood draw.

Library prep was done by 5' RACE. Sequencing used an Illumina HiSeq 2500. A second PCR of about 6 to 12 cycles was run with a J-beta primer mix and a sample-barcoded 5' primer. A unique molecular identifier was introduced onto each TCR beta cDNA molecule by a template-switch 5' adaptor carrying 12 random nucleotides. Each sample yielded at least 2.5 million CDR3-containing paired-end reads. All of the RNA was converted into first-strand cDNA using the Mint cDNA synthesis kit, with a TRBC-specific oligonucleotide serving as the primer. Following uracil-DNA glycosylase treatment, all cDNA underwent a first 18-cycle PCR with the universal primers M1SS and BC2_uni_R. In the source study's methods: For normalization, 1 million high-quality reads were randomly selected from each sample, with every read carrying a distinct molecular identifier. Instead of being binned into consensus sequences, reads with shared molecular identifiers were discarded. MiTCR, run with a Q25 quality threshold and the strictest error-elimination algorithm, handled CDR3 identification, clonotype clustering and error correction. A nonparametric unseen species model with Euler transformation was used to estimate a lower bound on total TCR beta diversity. The raw public reads went through TCRdb reprocessing: fastp at Q25, MiXCR clone calling, in-frame beta chains kept. Every CDR3 protein is listed once, alongside the most common genes and DNA of its rows. The V and J calls and clone size are TCRdb's, not the authors'. This sample lists 1.5 million to 2 million distinct CDR3 sequences; roughly 27% were detected once. The biggest ten clones account for 7.7% of the sample.

Overall results and qualifications from the work: Total diversity estimates from one million sequenced T cells were considered lower bounds and underestimates. Compared with the aged group, the long-lived group had more naive CD4+ T cells, fewer expanded clones and increased TCR diversity, suggesting age selection. Because donor CMV infection status was unknown, age-related changes in expanded clonotypes were potentially confounded. As age increased, observed TCR beta diversity per million T cells dropped in a roughly linear way, and a significant reduction was already evident by age around 41. Because profiling used bulk unsorted PBMCs, naive and antigen-experienced compartments could not be compared conclusively. A strong correlation was found between observed TCR beta diversity and the percentage of naive T cells measured by flow cytometry.

Sequenced input: blood. The clonotype comes from a woman under 40 in good health.

The CDR3 reads as follows: CASSQASGAQYNEQYF. The nucleotide sequence reads as follows: TGTGCCAGCAGCCAAGCGTCAGGGGCGCAGTACAATGAGCAGTACTTC. This chain joins TRBV3-1 to TRBJ2-7; 6 matching bases give a weak D call of TRBD1. V lost 1 base and J lost 7 bases; the stretch between them is 20 bases long. From cysteine to phenylalanine, the CDR3 is 16 amino acids long. The sequence is cut down to CDR3 DNA, 48 bases in frame from base 1. From the germline V gene (reference sequence), CDR1 is LGHDT and CDR2 is YNNKEL.